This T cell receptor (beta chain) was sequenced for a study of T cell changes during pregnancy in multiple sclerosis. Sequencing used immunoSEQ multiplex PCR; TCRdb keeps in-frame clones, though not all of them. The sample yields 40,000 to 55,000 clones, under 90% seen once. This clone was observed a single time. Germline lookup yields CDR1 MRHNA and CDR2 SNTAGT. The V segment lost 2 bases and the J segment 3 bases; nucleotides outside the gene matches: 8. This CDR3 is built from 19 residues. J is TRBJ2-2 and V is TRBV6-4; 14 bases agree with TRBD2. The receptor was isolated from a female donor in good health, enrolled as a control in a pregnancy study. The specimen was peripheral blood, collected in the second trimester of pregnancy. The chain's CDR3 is CASSDTGLAGVGDTGELFF. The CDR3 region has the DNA TGTGCCAGCAGTGACACGGGACTAGCGGGAGTAGGCGACACCGGGGAGCTGTTTTTT.